The rows below give T cell receptor beta chains drawn from one sample of a study of breast tumors, draining lymph nodes, adjacent tissues. Using its own MiXCR run on the multiplex PCR reads, TCRdb lists one record per CDR3 protein. The data show approximately 210,000 distinct CDR3 sequences, about 34% seen once. Input material: axillary lymph node tissue. The receptors were gathered from a female donor with breast cancer. Some clones in this sample may be carry-over from other donors' samples. Both conserved end residues are part of each CDR3. The size field is filled for only some rows; it gives once, few, many or a size class.

j_call | clone_size | cdr3_length | v_call | cdr3_aa
TRBJ2-1 | - | 14 | TRBV5-1 | CASSRKESYNEQFF
TRBJ2-7 | many | 15 | TRBV20-1 | CSARDLNAIGHEQYF
TRBJ1-1 | - | 14 | TRBV2 | CASSETIPNTEAFF
TRBJ2-1 | - | 14 | TRBV7-9 | CASSYDRGYNEQFF
TRBJ2-3 | many | 15 | TRBV9 | CASSVASGSADTQYF
TRBJ2-5 | many | 16 | TRBV7-2 | CASSRSPVLAGETQYF
TRBJ1-2 | - | 12 | TRBV7-6 | CASSSKTSGYTF
TRBJ1-3 | few | 14 | TRBV6-1 | CASSQHGGGNTIYF
TRBJ2-2 | - | 17 | TRBV7-2 | CASVKFGLAVSTGELFF
TRBJ2-4 | - | 15 | TRBV29-1 | CSVEPPGQRKNIQYF
TRBJ2-1 | - | 14 | TRBV6-6 | CASKGQSAYNEQFF
TRBJ1-2 | many | 13 | TRBV12-5 | CASGLGQGDGYTF
TRBJ1-2 | many | 15 | TRBV15 | CATTPIRDKNYGYTF
TRBJ2-1 | - | 14 | TRBV12-3/TRBV12-4 | CASGTSGSRSEQFF
TRBJ2-2 | many | 18 | TRBV24-1 | CATSDSSGSGKMAGELFF
TRBJ2-2 | many | 15 | TRBV19 | CASSGEGTYTGELFF
TRBJ2-2 | - | 13 | TRBV2 | CASSSPGSGELFF
TRBJ2-7 | many | 15 | TRBV20-1 | CSARVPDRDPYEQYF
TRBJ2-1 | few | 18 | TRBV5-6 | CASTLAISGQGHSYEQFF
TRBJ1-6 | many | 15 | TRBV11-3 | CASSLEGQGDSPLHF
TRBJ2-7 | many | 15 | TRBV10-3 | CAISETGTVSYEQYF
TRBJ1-5 | - | 16 | TRBV18 | CASSLGYNGGDQPQHF
TRBJ2-3 | - | 17 | TRBV11-3 | CASSSRVSGANTDTQYF
TRBJ1-4 | many | 13 | TRBV29-1 | CSVRRGSNEKLFF
TRBJ2-3 | - | 16 | TRBV4-3 | CASSQDLAGTTDTQYF
TRBJ2-2 | many | 14 | TRBV7-2 | CASKDRGFAGELFF
TRBJ1-6 | - | 17 | TRBV12-3/TRBV12-4 | CASSSTKHPGAGSPLHF
TRBJ2-3 | few | 14 | TRBV5-1 | CASSLELSTDTQYF
TRBJ1-2 | many | 14 | TRBV10-3 | CAISEAAANYGYTF
TRBJ2-3 | - | 15 | TRBV7-2 | CASSVPGQGTDTQYF
TRBJ2-1 | many | 15 | TRBV12-3/TRBV12-4 | CASSPTGLHSNEQFF
TRBJ1-6 | once | 15 | TRBV9 | CASSEDGYRNSPLHF
TRBJ1-3 | few | 14 | TRBV5-1 | CASSYGQGGNTIYF
TRBJ2-1 | few | 16 | TRBV20-1 | CSARDPRRETYNEQFF
TRBJ2-2 | many | 14 | TRBV29-1 | CSVDGLSNTGELFF
TRBJ1-2 | many | 15 | TRBV19 | CATSLLGETNYGYTF
TRBJ2-3 | many | 14 | TRBV5-5 | CASKREGSGDTQYF
TRBJ2-1 | many | 12 | TRBV5-1 | CASSLENNEQFF
TRBJ1-4 | many | 13 | TRBV20-1 | CSAKGQGNEKLFF
TRBJ1-1 | few | 11 | TRBV12-5 | CASGPDREAFF
TRBJ2-1 | many | 19 | TRBV2 | CASSEKGNWDSPTRNEQSF
TRBJ1-6 | many | 15 | TRBV16 | CASSQSGLYNSPLHF
TRBJ2-3 | - | 17 | TRBV7-3 | CASSLTRDRVVSDTQYF
TRBJ1-3 | many | 17 | TRBV15 | CATSSLRDRGSRNTIYF
TRBJ2-3 | - | 16 | TRBV12-5 | CASGLIPGGPADTQYF
TRBJ2-4 | few | 14 | TRBV20-1 | CSARLAIAKNIQYF
TRBJ2-3 | many | 14 | TRBV29-1 | CSVVGAGSTDTQYF
TRBJ2-1 | many | 14 | TRBV5-1 | CASSLGQGYNEQFF
TRBJ2-7 | many | 17 | TRBV11-3 | CASSLATGRLSSYEQYF
TRBJ2-7 | many | 12 | TRBV29-1 | CSARTALREQYF
TRBJ2-1 | many | 16 | TRBV5-1 | CASSWTSGGANNEQFF
TRBJ1-6 | many | 13 | TRBV20-1 | CSARDRGGSPLHF
TRBJ2-1 | - | 11 | TRBV7-9 | CASSLREGTLF
TRBJ2-1 | many | 13 | TRBV10-1 | CASSVGLAEEQFF
TRBJ2-7 | - | 12 | TRBV11-2 | CASSSSGYAQYF
TRBJ1-2 | many | 13 | TRBV20-1 | CSARGTPTYGYTF
TRBJ2-2 | - | 15 | TRBV6-4 | CASSSRDQITGELFF